This T cell receptor beta chain comes out of a study of shared clonotypes between healthy human individuals. Here immunoSEQ multiplex PCR was the method, and the copy in TCRdb shows in-frame clones only, minus some. Altogether about 2.3 million clones are present, about nine tenths being singletons, with the ten largest covering more than 0.35%. A CD45RA+ naive subset and a CD45RA-negative memory subset were split from CD4+ cells. V was shortened by 4 bases and J by 1 base, with 5 bases between the two germline ends. Germline V gene data show CDR1 as WSHSY and CDR2 as SAAADI. The length of the CDR3 is 12 residues.

Source material: naive CD4+ T cells from PBMCs. Stated subset: CD45RA+ positively selected. This TCR came from a man between 18 and 29 years old in good health. Some clones in this sample may be carry-over from other donors' samples. The chain joins TRBV10-2 to TRBJ2-7; unclear D gene. CDR3 loop: CASSVPSYEQYF. The CDR3 DNA sequence: TGCGCCAGCAGTGTTCCATCCTACGAGCAGTACTTC.